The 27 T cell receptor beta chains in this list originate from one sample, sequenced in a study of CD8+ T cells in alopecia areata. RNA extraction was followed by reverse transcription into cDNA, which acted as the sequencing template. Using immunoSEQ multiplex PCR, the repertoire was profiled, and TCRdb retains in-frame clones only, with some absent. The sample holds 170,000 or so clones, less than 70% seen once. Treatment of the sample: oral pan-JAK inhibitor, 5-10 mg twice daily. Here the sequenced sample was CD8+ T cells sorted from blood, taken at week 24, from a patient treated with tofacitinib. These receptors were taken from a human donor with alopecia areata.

The DNA for the CDR3 is TGTGCCAGCAGTTACTCGACAGGGGAATGGAACACTGAAGCTTTCTTT. Translated: CASSYSTGEWNTEAFF. The chain recombines TRBV6-5 with TRBJ1-1; TRBD1 agrees at 8 bases. The V gene end was trimmed by 0 bases and the J gene end by 1 base; junction bases not matched to a gene: 4. The CDR3 has 16 residues. The germline V gene encodes CDR1 MNHEY and CDR2 SVGAGI.

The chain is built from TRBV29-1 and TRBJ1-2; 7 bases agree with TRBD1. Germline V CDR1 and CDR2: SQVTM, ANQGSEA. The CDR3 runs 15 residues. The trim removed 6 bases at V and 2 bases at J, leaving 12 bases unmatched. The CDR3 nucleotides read TGCAGCGTCACGGCAGACGGGACAGTAAACTATGGCTACACCTTC. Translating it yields CSVTADGTVNYGYTF.

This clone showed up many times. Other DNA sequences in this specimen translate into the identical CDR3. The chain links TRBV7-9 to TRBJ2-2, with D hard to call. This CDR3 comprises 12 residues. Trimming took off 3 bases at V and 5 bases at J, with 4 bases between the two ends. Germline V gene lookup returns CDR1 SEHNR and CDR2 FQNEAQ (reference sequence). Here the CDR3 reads CASSLSTGELFF. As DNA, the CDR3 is TGTGCCAGCAGCTTGAGTACCGGGGAGCTGTTTTTT.

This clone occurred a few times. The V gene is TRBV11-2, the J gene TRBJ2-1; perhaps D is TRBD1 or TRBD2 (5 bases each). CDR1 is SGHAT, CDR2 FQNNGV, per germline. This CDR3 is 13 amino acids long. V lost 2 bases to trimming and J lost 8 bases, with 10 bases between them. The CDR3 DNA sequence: TGTGCCAGCAGCTTAACGCAGGGACATGAGCAGTTCTTC. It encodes CASSLTQGHEQFF.

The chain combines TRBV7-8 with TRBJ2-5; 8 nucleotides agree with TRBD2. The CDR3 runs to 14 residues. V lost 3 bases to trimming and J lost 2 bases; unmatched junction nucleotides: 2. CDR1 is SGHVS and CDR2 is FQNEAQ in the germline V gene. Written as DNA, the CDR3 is TGTGCCAGCAGCTTCGGGGGGGAACAAGAGACCCAGTACTTC. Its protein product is CASSFGGEQETQYF.

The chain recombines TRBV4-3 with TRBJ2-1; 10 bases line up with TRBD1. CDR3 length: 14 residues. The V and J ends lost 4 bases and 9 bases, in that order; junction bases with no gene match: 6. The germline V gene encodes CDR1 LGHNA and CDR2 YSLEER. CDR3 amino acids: CASSPGTGASEQFF. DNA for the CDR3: TGCGCCAGCAGCCCCGGGACAGGGGCCAGTGAGCAGTTCTTC.

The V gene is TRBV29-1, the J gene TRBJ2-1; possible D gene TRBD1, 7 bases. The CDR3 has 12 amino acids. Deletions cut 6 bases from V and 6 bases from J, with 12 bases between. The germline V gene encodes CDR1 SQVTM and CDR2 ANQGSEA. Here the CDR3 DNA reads TGCAGCGTGACGCAGGGGGGCAATGAGCAGTTCTTC. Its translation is CSVTQGGNEQFF.

The chain's CDR3 is CASSNSGAGNYGYTF. Written as DNA, the CDR3 is TGTGCCAGCAGCAATTCGGGGGCCGGGAACTATGGCTACACCTTC. The gene calls are TRBV21-1 and TRBJ1-2. TRBV21-1 is an annotated pseudogene. The CDR3 covers 15 residues.

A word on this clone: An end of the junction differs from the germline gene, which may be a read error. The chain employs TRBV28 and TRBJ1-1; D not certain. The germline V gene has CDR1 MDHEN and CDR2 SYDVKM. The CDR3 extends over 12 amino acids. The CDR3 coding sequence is TGTGCCAGCAGTAGGGTTAGGACTGAGGCTTTCTTT. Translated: CASSRVRTEAFF. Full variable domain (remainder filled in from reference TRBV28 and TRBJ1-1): DVKVTQSSRYLVKRTGEKVFLECVQDMDHENMFWYRQDPGLGLRLIYFSYDVKMKEKGDIPEGYSVSREKKERFSLILESASTNQTSMYLCASSRVRTEAFFGQGTRLTVV.

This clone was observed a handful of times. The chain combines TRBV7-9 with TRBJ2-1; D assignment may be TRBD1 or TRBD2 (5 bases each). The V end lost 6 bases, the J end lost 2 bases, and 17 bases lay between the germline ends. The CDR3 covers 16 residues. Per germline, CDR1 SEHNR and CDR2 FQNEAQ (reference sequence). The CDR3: CASSYSVGDPYNEQFF. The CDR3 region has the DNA TGTGCCAGCAGTTATAGCGTAGGGGATCCCTACAATGAGCAGTTCTTC.

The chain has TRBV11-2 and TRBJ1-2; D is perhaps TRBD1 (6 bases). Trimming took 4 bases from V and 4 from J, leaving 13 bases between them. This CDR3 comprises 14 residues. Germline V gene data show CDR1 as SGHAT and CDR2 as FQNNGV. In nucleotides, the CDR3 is TGTGCCAGCAGCTCTGGACAGACGCTCTATGGCTACACCTTC. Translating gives CASSSGQTLYGYTF.

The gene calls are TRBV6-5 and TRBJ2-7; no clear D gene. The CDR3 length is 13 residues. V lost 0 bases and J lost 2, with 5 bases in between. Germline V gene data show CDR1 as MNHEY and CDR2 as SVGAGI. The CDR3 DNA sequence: TGTGCCAGCAGTTACTCTCCCACCTACGAGCAGTACTTC. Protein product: CASSYSPTYEQYF.

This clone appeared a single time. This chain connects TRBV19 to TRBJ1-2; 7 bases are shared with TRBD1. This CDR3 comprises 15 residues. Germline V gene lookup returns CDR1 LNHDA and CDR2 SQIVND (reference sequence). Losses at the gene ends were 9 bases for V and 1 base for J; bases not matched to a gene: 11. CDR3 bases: TGTGCCAGCCGTCCCCGACAGGGTATTAACTATGGCTACACCTTC. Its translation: CASRPRQGINYGYTF. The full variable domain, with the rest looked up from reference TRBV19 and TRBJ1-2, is DGGITQSPKYLFRKEGQNVTLSCEQNLNHDAMYWYRQDPGQGLRLIYYSQIVNDFQKGDIAEGYSVSREKKESFPLTVTSAQKNPTAFYLCASRPRQGINYGYTFGSGTRLTVV.

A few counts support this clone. The CDR3 sequence: CSVEFPGTIGYTF. CDR3 DNA: TGCAGCGTTGAATTCCCAGGGACGATTGGCTACACCTTC. This chain uses TRBV29-1 with TRBJ1-2; D may be TRBD1 (5 bases). Germline V gene lookup returns CDR1 SQVTM and CDR2 ANQGSEA. V was clipped by 2 bases and J by 7 bases, with 14 bases between them. This CDR3 is 13 amino acids long.

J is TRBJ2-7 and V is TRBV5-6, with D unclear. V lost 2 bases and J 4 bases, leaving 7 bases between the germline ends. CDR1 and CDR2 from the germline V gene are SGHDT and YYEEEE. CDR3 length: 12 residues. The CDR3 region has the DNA TGTGCCAGCAGCTTAAGTGCGTACGAGCAGTACTTC. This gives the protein CASSLSAYEQYF.

In DNA form, the CDR3 reads TGTGCCTGGAGTCCTATAGTCTCCCCCTACAATGAGCAGTTCTTC. Translated: CAWSPIVSPYNEQFF. The chain uses TRBV30 and TRBJ2-1; D gene ambiguous. V dropped 2 bases and J dropped 2 bases, with 13 bases sitting between them. The CDR3 has 15 amino acids. Germline CDR1 GTSNPN, CDR2 SVGIG (reference sequence).

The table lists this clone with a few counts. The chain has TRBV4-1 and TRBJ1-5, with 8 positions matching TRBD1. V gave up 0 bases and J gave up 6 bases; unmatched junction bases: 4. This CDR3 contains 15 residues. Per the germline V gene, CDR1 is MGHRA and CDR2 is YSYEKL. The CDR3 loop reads CASSQDEQGVQPQHF. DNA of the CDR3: TGCGCCAGCAGCCAAGATGAACAGGGGGTTCAGCCCCAGCATTTT.

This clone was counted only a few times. DNA of the CDR3: TGTGCCTGGAGTGTCTCTGCGGGGGGGCGTTACGAGCAGTACTTC. Translated: CAWSVSAGGRYEQYF. The V gene is TRBV30, the J gene TRBJ2-7; 9 nucleotides align to TRBD2. The J segment lost 4 bases and the V segment lost 0 bases, leaving 7 bases of the junction unmatched. This CDR3 comprises 15 residues. The germline CDR1 and CDR2 sequences are GTSNPN and SVGIG (reference sequence). The full variable domain, its missing parts supplied by reference TRBV30 and TRBJ2-7, is SQTIHQWPATLVQPVGSPLSLECTVEGTSNPNLYWYRQAAGRGLQLLFYSVGIGQISSEVPQNLSASRPQDRQFILSSKKLLLSDSGFYLCAWSVSAGGRYEQYFGPGTRLTVT.

The CDR3 DNA sequence: TGCGCCAGCAGCCAAGACCCCGAGAGGGTAGATGGTCAGCCCCAGCATTTT. Amino acid sequence: CASSQDPERVDGQPQHF. The chain recombines TRBV4-1 with TRBJ1-5, with D hard to call. V lost 0 bases, J lost 6 bases, and 18 bases lay in between. CDR3 length: 17 residues. CDR1 and CDR2 (germline): MGHRA, YSYEKL.

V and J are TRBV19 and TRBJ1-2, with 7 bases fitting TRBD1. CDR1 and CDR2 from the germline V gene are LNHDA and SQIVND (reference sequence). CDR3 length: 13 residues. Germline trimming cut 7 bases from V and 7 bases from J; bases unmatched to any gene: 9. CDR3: CASTADRSGGYTF. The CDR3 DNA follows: TGTGCCAGTACCGCGGACAGGTCTGGTGGCTACACCTTC.

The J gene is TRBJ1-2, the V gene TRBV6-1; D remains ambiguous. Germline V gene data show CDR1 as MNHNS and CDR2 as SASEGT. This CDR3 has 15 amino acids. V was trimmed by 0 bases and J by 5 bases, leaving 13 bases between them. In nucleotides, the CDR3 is TGTGCCAGCAGTGAAGCGAGGCGAGGAGAATATGGCTACACCTTC. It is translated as CASSEARRGEYGYTF.

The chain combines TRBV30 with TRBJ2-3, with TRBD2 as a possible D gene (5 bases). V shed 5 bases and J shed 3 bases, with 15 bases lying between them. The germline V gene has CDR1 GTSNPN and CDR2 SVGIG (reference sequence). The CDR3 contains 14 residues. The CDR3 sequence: CAWADYLSTDTQYF. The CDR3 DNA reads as TGTGCCTGGGCTGACTATTTGTCGACAGATACGCAGTATTTT.

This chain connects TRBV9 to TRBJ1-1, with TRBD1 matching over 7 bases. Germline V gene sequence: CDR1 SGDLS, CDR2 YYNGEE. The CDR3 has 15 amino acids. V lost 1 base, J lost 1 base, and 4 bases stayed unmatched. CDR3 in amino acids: CASSVLTGSNTEAFF. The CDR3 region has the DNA TGTGCCAGCAGCGTACTGACAGGGTCGAACACTGAAGCTTTCTTT. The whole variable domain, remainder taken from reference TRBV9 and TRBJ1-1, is DSGVTQTPKHLITATGQRVTLRCSPRSGDLSVYWYQQSLDQGLQFLIQYYNGEERAKGNILERFSAQQFPDLHSELNLSSLELGDSALYFCASSVLTGSNTEAFFGQGTRLTVV.

Here the CDR3 DNA reads TGCAGCGGGACTAGCGACCACAATGAGCAGTTCTTC. It is translated as CSGTSDHNEQFF. The rearrangement links TRBV29-1 to TRBJ2-1, with 9 bases aligning to TRBD2. In germline, CDR1 is SQVTM, CDR2 ANQGSEA. There are 12 residues in the CDR3. With 7 bases clipped from V and 5 bases from J, the junction kept 3 bases outside the gene matches.

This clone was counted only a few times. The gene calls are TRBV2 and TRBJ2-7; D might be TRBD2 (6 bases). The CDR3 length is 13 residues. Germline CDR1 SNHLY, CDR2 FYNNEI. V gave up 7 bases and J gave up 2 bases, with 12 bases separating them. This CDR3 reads CASKGSGTYEQYF. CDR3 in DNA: TGTGCCAGCAAGGGTAGCGGAACCTACGAGCAGTACTTC. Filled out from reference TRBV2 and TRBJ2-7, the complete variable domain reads EPEVTQTPSHQVTQMGQEVILRCVPISNHLYFYWYRQILGQKVEFLVSFYNNEISEKSEIFDDQFSVERPDGSNFTLKIRSTKLEDSAMYFCASKGSGTYEQYFGPGTRLTVT.

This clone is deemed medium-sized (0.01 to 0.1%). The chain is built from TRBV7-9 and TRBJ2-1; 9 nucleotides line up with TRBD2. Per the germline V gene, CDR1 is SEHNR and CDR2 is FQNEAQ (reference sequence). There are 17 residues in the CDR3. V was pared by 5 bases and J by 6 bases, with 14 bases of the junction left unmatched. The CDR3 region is CASSLKPLGTSRNEQFF. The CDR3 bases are TGTGCCAGCAGCCTAAAACCATTGGGGACTAGCCGCAATGAGCAGTTCTTC.

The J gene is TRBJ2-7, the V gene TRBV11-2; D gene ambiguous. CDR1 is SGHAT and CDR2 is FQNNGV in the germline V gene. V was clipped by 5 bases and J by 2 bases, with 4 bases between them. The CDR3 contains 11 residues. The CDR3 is CASSGAYEQYF. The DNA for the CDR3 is TGTGCCAGCAGCGGGGCCTACGAGCAGTACTTC.